This T cell receptor (beta chain) was obtained from a study of shared clonotypes between healthy human individuals. The V and J ends lost 1 base and 4 bases respectively, with 6 bases between them. CDR3 length: 13 amino acids. Germline V gene sequence: CDR1 SGDLS, CDR2 YYNGEE. Notes on this clone: Other DNA sequences from this sample encode an identical CDR3 as well.

At a deep level, the assay was run. Here immunoSEQ multiplex PCR was the method, and the copy in TCRdb shows in-frame clones only, minus some. The profile covers around 750,000 clones, with about 74% appearing a single time and around 1.6% taken by the ten largest. The TCR comes from a woman in her 30s in good health. Sequenced sample: memory CD4+ T cells sorted from blood. The subset was: CD45RA-negative fraction. The rearrangement links TRBV9 to TRBJ2-1, with a possible D match to TRBD1 (5 bases). CDR3 region: CASSVRQYNEQFF. In DNA form, the CDR3 reads TGTGCCAGCAGCGTAAGACAGTACAATGAGCAGTTCTTC.